This paragraph reports one T cell receptor (beta chain). Its antigen is as yet unknown. The PCR contained 60 Vbeta and 13 Jbeta primers. The repertoire was sequenced with immunoSEQ multiplex PCR; TCRdb's copy has only in-frame clones and lacks some. Of around 300,000 clones in the sample, around 65% are singletons; the top ten hold approximately 2.3%. The data belong to a study of cytomegalovirus exposure and HLA in healthy donors. Study as a whole: Among the roughly 400 genotyped donors, around 81% were placed in the Caucasian-associated ancestry cluster. General study findings and limits: The classifier was said to identify cytomegalovirus status with high specificity and sensitivity.

The CDR3 is 16 residues long. The V and J ends lost 0 bases and 3 bases respectively, with 13 bases between them. Germline values: CDR1 SGHRS, CDR2 YFSETQ. Sequencing used PBMCs. This chain joins TRBV5-1 and TRBJ2-1; maybe TRBD2 (5 bases). The sequence derives from a female donor in good health and CMV-seronegative. In DNA, the CDR3 is TGCGCCAGCAGCTTGGCAGCGGTGGAATACTACAATGAGCAGTTCTTC. It yields the protein CASSLAAVEYYNEQFF.